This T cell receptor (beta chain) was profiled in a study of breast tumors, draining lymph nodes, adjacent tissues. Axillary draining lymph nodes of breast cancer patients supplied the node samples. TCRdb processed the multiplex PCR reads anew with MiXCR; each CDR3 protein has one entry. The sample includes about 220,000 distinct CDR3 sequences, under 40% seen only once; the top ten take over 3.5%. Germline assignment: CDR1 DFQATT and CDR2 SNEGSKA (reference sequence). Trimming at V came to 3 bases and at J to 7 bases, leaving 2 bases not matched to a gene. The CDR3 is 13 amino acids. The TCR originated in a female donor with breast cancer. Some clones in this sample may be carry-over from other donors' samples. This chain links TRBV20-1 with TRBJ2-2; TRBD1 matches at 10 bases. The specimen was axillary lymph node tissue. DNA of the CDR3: TGCAGTGCTAGCGGACAGGGGGACGGGGAGCTGTTTTTT. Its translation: CSASGQGDGELFF.